These 10 T cell receptor beta chains came from one sample sequenced in a study of blood T cell repertoires in COVID-19. The table came from immunoSEQ multiplex PCR; TCRdb's copy has only in-frame clones and leaves some out. The repertoire holds 250,000 or so clones, with roughly 85% as singletons. Sequenced material: PBMCs or T cells enriched from blood (not recorded which). These receptors all come from a woman between 50 and 59 years old who had been exposed to COVID-19.

In this sample, this clone turned up once. The V call is TRBV4-2, the J call TRBJ1-2, with D possibly being TRBD1 (5 bases). Trimming removed 1 base from V and 4 bases from J, with 16 bases in between. Germline lookup yields CDR1 LGHNA and CDR2 YNFKEQ. The CDR3 covers 16 residues. CDR3 amino acids: CASSQVSDSHLYGYTF. The CDR3 nucleotides read TGTGCCAGCAGCCAAGTTTCAGACAGCCACCTCTATGGCTACACCTTC.

The chain couples TRBV4-3 to TRBJ2-2; no firm D call. Between the trimmed V and J ends, which lost 0 bases and 7 bases, there was a span of 12 bases. The CDR3 has 15 residues. Germline V gene sequence: CDR1 LGHNA, CDR2 YSLEER. CDR3 bases: TGCGCCAGCAGCCAAGAACTCGAGGCCGTCGGGGAGCTGTTTTTT. It is translated as CASSQELEAVGELFF.

The table lists this clone with a count of one. The rearrangement links TRBV7-8 to TRBJ2-1, with 16 bases aligning to TRBD2. The germline gives CDR1 SGHVS, CDR2 FQNEAQ. Trimming cost V 5 bases and J 8 bases; bases outside gene matches: 6. There are 16 residues in the CDR3. CDR3 DNA: TGTGCCAGCAGCCCGGGACTAGCGGGGGGGCAAGATGAGCAGTTCTTC. It translates to CASSPGLAGGQDEQFF.

The J gene is TRBJ1-5, the V gene TRBV12-5; TRBD1 is a possible D gene (5 bases). V lost 5 bases, J lost 0 bases, and 11 bases lay in between. CDR1 and CDR2 from the germline V gene are LGHNT and FRNRAP. The CDR3 loop spans 15 amino acids. DNA of the CDR3: TGTGCTAGTGGTCAGGGTCTAGGTAGCAATCAGCCCCAGCATTTT. Protein sequence: CASGQGLGSNQPQHF.

The rearrangement uses TRBV29-1 and TRBJ2-3; D is perhaps TRBD1 (6 bases). V was cut by 6 bases and J by 3 bases, with 10 bases left in between. The CDR3 has 12 amino acids. Germline V lookup: CDR1 SQVTM, CDR2 ANQGSEA. The CDR3: CSVLTGTDTQYF. The CDR3, as DNA: TGCAGCGTCCTAACAGGGACAGATACGCAGTATTTT.

The chain joins TRBV7-3 to TRBJ1-3; D perhaps matches TRBD1 (5 bases). This CDR3 is built from 17 residues. Per the germline V gene, CDR1 is SGHTA and CDR2 is FQGTGA. V lost 1 base to trimming and J lost 0 bases, with 13 bases between them. The CDR3 DNA sequence: TGTGCCAGCAGCTTAAGGGGAGGGGTGGCCTCTGGAAACACCATATATTTT. The encoded protein is CASSLRGGVASGNTIYF.

The chain couples TRBV6-5 to TRBJ2-2; TRBD2 agrees at 11 bases. Germline loops: CDR1 MNHEY, CDR2 SVGAGI. The CDR3 has 15 amino acids. V shed 6 bases and J 2 bases; nucleotides not matched to a gene: 2. In nucleotides, the CDR3 is TGTGCCAGCAGACTAGCGGGGGCTAACACCGGGGAGCTGTTTTTT. Amino acids: CASRLAGANTGELFF.

J is TRBJ2-7 and V is TRBV18, with 11 bases aligning to TRBD1. The CDR3 extends over 17 amino acids. From germline, CDR1 is KGHSH and CDR2 LQKENI. The V gene end was trimmed by 4 bases and the J gene end by 6 bases; junction bases not matched to a gene: 14. CDR3 sequence: CASSHRPGQGAHREQYF. Written as DNA, the CDR3 is TGTGCCAGCTCACATAGGCCTGGACAGGGGGCGCATCGCGAGCAGTACTTC.

This sequence joins TRBV11-2 and TRBJ2-7, with D tentatively TRBD2 (6 bases). Trimming stripped 2 bases from V and 5 bases from J, with 16 bases between. The V gene's germline CDR1 is SGHAT and CDR2 FQNNGV. This CDR3 spans 15 amino acids. The CDR3 DNA follows: TGTGCCAGCAGCTTAAATCGCGGAGGGATGGACGAGCAGTACTTC. Protein: CASSLNRGGMDEQYF.

This chain connects TRBV28 to TRBJ2-5, with a possible D match to TRBD2 (7 bases). Trimming cost V 4 bases and J 3 bases, with 15 bases left between them. CDR1 is MDHEN, CDR2 SYDVKM, per germline. CDR3 length equals 15 residues. CDR3 loop: CASSYFRGAEETQYF. The CDR3 DNA is TGTGCCAGCAGTTATTTCCGGGGGGCTGAAGAGACCCAGTACTTC.